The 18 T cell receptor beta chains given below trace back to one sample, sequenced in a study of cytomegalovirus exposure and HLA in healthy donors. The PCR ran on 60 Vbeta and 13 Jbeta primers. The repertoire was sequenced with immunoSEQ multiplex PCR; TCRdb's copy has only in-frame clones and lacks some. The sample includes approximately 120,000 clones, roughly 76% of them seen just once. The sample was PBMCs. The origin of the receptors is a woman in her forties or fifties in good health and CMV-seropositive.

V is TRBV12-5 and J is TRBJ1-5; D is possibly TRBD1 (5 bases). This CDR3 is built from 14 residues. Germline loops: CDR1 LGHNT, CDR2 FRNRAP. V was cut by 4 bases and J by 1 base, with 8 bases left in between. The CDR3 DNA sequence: TGTGCTAGTGGTTCGCCAGGGAGCAATCAGCCCCAGCATTTT. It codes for CASGSPGSNQPQHF.

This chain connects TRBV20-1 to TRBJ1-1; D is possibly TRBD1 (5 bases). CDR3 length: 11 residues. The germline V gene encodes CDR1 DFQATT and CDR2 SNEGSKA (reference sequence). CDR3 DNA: TGCAGGGTACAGGAGGGAACTGAAGCTTTCTTT. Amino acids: CRVQEGTEAFF.

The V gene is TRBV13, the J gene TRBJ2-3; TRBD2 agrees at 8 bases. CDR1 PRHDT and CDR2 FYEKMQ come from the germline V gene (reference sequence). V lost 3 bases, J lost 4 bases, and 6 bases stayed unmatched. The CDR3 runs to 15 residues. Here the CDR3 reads CASSLSSGLPDTQYF. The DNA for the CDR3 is TGTGCCAGCAGCTTGTCTAGCGGGCTCCCAGATACGCAGTATTTT.

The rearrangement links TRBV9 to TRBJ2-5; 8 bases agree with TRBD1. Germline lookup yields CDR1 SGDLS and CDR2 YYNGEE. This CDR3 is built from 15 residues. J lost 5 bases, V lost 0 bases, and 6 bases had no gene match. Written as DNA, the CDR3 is TGTGCCAGCAGCGTAGCCGGGACAGGAGGTGAGACCCAGTACTTC. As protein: CASSVAGTGGETQYF.

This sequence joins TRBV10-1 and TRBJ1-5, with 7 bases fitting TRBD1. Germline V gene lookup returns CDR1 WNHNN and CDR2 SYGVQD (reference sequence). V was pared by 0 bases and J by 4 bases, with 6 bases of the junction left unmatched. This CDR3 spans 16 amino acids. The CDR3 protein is CASSESTGKGNQPQHF. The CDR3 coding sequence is TGCGCCAGCAGTGAGTCGACAGGGAAGGGGAATCAGCCCCAGCATTTT.

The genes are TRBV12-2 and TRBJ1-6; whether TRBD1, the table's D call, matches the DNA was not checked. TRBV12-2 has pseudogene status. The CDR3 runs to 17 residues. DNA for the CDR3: TGTGCAAGTCGCTTGGGCAGTCTGCCATCATTTAATTCACCCCTCCACTTT. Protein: CASRLGSLPSFNSPLHF.

The CDR3, as DNA: TGTGCCAGTAGTGTTCGGACAGGGGCTAACTATGGCTACACCTTC. It encodes CASSVRTGANYGYTF. The rearrangement joins TRBV19 to TRBJ1-2, with 9 bases fitting TRBD1. CDR3 length: 15 residues. J lost 0 bases, V lost 5 bases, and 4 bases had no gene match. Germline CDR1 reads LNHDA; CDR2 reads SQIVND (reference sequence).

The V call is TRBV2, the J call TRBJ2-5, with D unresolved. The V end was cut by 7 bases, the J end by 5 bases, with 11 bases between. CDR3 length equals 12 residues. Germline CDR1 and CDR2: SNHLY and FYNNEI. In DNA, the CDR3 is TGTGCCAGCAACCCTAGAAGGGAGACCCAGTACTTC. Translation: CASNPRRETQYF.

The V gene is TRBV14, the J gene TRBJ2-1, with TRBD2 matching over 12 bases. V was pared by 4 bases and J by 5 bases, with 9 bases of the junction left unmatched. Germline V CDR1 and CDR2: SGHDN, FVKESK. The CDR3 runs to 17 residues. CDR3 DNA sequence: TGTGCCAGCAGCCGAGAGGGGCTAGCGGGAGGGGACAATGAGCAGTTCTTC. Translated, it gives CASSREGLAGGDNEQFF. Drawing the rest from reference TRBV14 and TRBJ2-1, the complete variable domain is EAGVTQFPSHSVIEKGQTVTLRCDPISGHDNLYWYRRVMGKEIKFLLHFVKESKQDESGMPNNRFLAERTGGTYSTLKVQPAELEDSGVYFCASSREGLAGGDNEQFFGPGTRLTVL.

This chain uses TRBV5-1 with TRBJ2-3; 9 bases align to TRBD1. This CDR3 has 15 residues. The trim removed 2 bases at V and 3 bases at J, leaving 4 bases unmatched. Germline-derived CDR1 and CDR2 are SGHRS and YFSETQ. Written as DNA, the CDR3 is TGCGCCAGCAGCTTAGAAGGGACAGGGACAGATACGCAGTATTTT. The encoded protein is CASSLEGTGTDTQYF.

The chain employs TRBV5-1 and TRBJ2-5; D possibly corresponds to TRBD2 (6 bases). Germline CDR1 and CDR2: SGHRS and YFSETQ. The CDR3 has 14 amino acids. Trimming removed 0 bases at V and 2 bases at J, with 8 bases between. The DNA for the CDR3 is TGCGCCAGCAGCTTGGCGGGGGTACAAGAGACCCAGTACTTC. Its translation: CASSLAGVQETQYF.

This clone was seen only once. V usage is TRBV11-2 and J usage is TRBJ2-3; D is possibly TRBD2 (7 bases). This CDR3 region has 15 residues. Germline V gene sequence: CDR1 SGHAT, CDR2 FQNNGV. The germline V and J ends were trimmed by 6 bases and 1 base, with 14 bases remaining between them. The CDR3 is CASRGGTKGTDTQYF. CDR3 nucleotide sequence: TGTGCCAGCAGGGGGGGGACAAAAGGCACAGATACGCAGTATTTT.

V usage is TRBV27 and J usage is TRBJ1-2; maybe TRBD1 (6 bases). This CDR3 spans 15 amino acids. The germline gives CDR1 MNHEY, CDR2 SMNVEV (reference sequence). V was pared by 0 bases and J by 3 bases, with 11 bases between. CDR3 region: CASSLSTGPHYGYTF. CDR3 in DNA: TGTGCCAGCAGTTTATCTACAGGGCCCCACTATGGCTACACCTTC.

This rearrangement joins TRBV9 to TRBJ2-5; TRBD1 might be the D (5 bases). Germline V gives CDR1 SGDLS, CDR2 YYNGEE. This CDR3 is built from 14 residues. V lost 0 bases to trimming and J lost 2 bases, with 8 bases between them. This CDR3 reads CASSVGGVQETQYF. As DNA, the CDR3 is TGTGCCAGCAGCGTAGGGGGCGTACAAGAGACCCAGTACTTC.

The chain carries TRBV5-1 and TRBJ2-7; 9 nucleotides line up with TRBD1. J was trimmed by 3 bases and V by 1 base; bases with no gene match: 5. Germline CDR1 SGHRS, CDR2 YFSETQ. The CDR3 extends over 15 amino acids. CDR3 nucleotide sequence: TGCGCCAGCAGCTTGACGGACAGGGGACGCTACGAGCAGTACTTC. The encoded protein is CASSLTDRGRYEQYF.

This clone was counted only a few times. The CDR3 DNA reads TGTGCCAGCTCACCATCCAGGGAACTGGGTAATGAAAAACTGTTTTTT. Encoded protein: CASSPSRELGNEKLFF. The V and J genes are TRBV18 and TRBJ1-4; a weak D match, TRBD1 (5 bases). This CDR3 is built from 16 residues. Germline assignment: CDR1 KGHSH and CDR2 LQKENI. Trimming removed 2 bases from V and 4 bases from J, with 14 bases in between.

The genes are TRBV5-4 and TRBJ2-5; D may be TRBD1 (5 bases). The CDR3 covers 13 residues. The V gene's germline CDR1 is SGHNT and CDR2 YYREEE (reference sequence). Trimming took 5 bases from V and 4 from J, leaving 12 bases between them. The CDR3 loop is CASRTGWGETQYF. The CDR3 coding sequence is TGTGCCAGCAGAACAGGTTGGGGAGAGACCCAGTACTTC.

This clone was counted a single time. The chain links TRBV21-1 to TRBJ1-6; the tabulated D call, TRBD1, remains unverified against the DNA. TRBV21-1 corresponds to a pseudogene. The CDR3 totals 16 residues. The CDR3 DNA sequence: TGTGCCAGCAGCGAACTGGGGCCCTCCTATAATTCACCCCTCCACTTT. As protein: CASSELGPSYNSPLHF.